This T cell receptor (beta chain) was recovered during a study of CD8+ T cells in alopecia areata. Study-wide background: Treated patients received oral tofacitinib, 5 to 10 mg twice daily. Study findings and constraints: Scalp sample sequencing also detects resident alphabeta T cells of normal skin. Greater clonality was observed in lesional scalp samples, especially alopecia totalis/universalis, versus normal scalp.

The authors extracted RNA and reverse transcribed it into cDNA as the sequencing template. Assay: immunoSEQ multiplex PCR; the TCRdb copy retains only in-frame clones and omits some. This table has more than 85,000 clones, about 40% appearing once. As concerns this clone: Its target is not known.

Investigators sorted PBMCs to obtain both CD4+ and CD8+ T cells. What was sequenced was CD4+ T cells sorted from blood. This TCR came from a human donor with alopecia areata.

CDR3 protein: CSVEKGQGNEAFF. The CDR3 bases are TGCAGCGTTGAAAAGGGACAGGGGAATGAAGCTTTCTTT. The rearrangement joins TRBV29-1 to TRBJ1-1, with 10 bases lining up with TRBD1. The V gene end was trimmed by 2 bases and the J gene end by 7 bases; junction bases not matched to a gene: 4. This CDR3 has 13 residues. Germline V CDR1 and CDR2: SQVTM, ANQGSEA.